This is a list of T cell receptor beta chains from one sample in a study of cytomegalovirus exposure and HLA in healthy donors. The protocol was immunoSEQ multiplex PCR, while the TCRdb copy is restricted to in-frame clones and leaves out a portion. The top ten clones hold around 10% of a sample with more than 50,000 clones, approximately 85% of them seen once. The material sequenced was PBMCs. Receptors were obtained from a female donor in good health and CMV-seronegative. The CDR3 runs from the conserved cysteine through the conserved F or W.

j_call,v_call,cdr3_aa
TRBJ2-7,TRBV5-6,CASSSSSGGAYEQYF
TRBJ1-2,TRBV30,CAWSVPGQGTNYGYTF
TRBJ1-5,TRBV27,CASSQGSYSNQPQHF
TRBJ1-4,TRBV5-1,CASSPQGATNEKLFF
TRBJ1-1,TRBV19,CASSTYREAFF
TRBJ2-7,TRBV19,CASRETGTGSYEQYF
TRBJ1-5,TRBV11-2,CASSFQVGQPQHF
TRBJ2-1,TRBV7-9,CASSLSGQGLSYNEQFF
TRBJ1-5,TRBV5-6,CASSRDGEEANQPQHF
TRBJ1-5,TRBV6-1,CASSWDRNNQPQHF
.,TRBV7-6,CASSLRTASYEQYF
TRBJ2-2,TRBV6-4,CASRGQHNTGELFF
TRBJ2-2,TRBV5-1,CASSLAGVNTGELFF
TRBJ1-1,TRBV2,CANDRQGNTEAFF
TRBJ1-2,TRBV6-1,CASSEAGLGGYGYTF
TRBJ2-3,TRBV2,CASNRDSSTDTQYF